The 23 T cell receptor beta chains below were found in one sample sequenced in a study of technical replicates of blood from four donors. The repertoire was sequenced with immunoSEQ multiplex PCR; TCRdb's copy has only in-frame clones and lacks some. This table holds roughly 40,000 clones, over 95% found once. Material for sequencing was T cells isolated from PBMCs. These receptors all come from a human donor in good health.

Only one count was recorded for this clone. V usage is TRBV27 and J usage is TRBJ1-2, with 7 bases matching TRBD1. The J segment lost 4 bases and the V segment lost 4 bases, leaving 3 bases of the junction unmatched. CDR3 length equals 13 residues. Germline V gene lookup returns CDR1 MNHEY and CDR2 SMNVEV (reference sequence). The CDR3 DNA is TGTGCCAGCAGTTCCGGACAGGTCTATGGCTACACCTTC. Protein sequence: CASSSGQVYGYTF.

The gene calls are TRBV7-8 and TRBJ2-1; D remains unclear. Trimming removed 1 base at V and 8 bases at J, with 9 bases between. Germline CDR1 is SGHVS and CDR2 is FQNEAQ. The CDR3 spans 13 residues. The CDR3 loop is CASSLVSSHEQFF. The CDR3 DNA is TGTGCCAGCAGCTTAGTTAGCAGCCATGAGCAGTTCTTC.

This chain uses TRBV7-2 with TRBJ1-5; perhaps TRBD1 as D (6 bases). The V end was cut by 5 bases, the J end by 3 bases, with 11 bases between. The CDR3 runs to 14 residues. Germline V gene data show CDR1 as SGHTA and CDR2 as FQGNSA. The CDR3 here is CASSHGQFNQPQHF. DNA for the CDR3: TGTGCCAGCAGCCACGGACAGTTCAATCAGCCCCAGCATTTT.

This clone appeared a single time. The V gene is TRBV4-1, the J gene TRBJ2-5; TRBD1 matches at 8 bases. Per germline, CDR1 MGHRA and CDR2 YSYEKL. V was pared by 1 base and J by 3 bases, with 7 bases of the junction left unmatched. The CDR3 consists of 16 residues. CDR3 in DNA: TGCGCCAGCAGCCAAGTAAAAGGACAGGGTGAAGAGACCCAGTACTTC. Translating gives CASSQVKGQGEETQYF.

This rearrangement joins TRBV30 to TRBJ1-2; D not resolved. Germline CDR1 GTSNPN, CDR2 SVGIG (reference sequence). CDR3 length: 13 amino acids. The germline V and J ends were trimmed by 0 bases and 2 bases, with 7 bases remaining between them. Here the CDR3 DNA reads TGTGCCTGGAGTGTACACGTGAACTATGGCTACACCTTC. Its protein is CAWSVHVNYGYTF. The full variable domain, completed using reference TRBV30 and TRBJ1-2, is SQTIHQWPATLVQPVGSPLSLECTVEGTSNPNLYWYRQAAGRGLQLLFYSVGIGQISSEVPQNLSASRPQDRQFILSSKKLLLSDSGFYLCAWSVHVNYGYTFGSGTRLTVV.

This clone has only one observation. V is TRBV4-1 and J is TRBJ2-3; possibly TRBD1 for D (5 bases). Germline assignment: CDR1 MGHRA and CDR2 YSYEKL. Trimming left V 4 bases short and J 0 bases short, with 17 bases between. The CDR3 sequence is 17 residues long. DNA for the CDR3: TGCGCCAGCAGCCCCTATGGGGCGATTTCAAGCACAGATACGCAGTATTTT. It is translated as CASSPYGAISSTDTQYF.

The V and J genes are TRBV30 and TRBJ1-1, with D hard to call. Germline V gives CDR1 GTSNPN, CDR2 SVGIG (reference sequence). CDR3 length: 11 amino acids. The CDR3 sequence is CAGQENTEAFF. The CDR3 bases are TGTGCTGGTCAGGAGAACACTGAAGCTTTCTTT.

The CDR3 DNA sequence: TGTGCCAGCAGCTTCACGACTAGCGGGATAGGCGAGCAGTACTTC. Translating gives CASSFTTSGIGEQYF. This chain uses TRBV7-2 with TRBJ2-7; 11 bases line up with TRBD2. V lost 3 bases to trimming and J lost 6 bases; unmatched junction nucleotides: 7. The CDR3 has 15 residues. From germline, CDR1 is SGHTA and CDR2 FQGNSA.

V gene TRBV6-1 combines with J gene TRBJ1-2, with D possibly matching TRBD1 (6 bases). The germline V and J ends were trimmed by 6 bases and 4 bases, with 15 bases remaining between them. Germline V lookup: CDR1 MNHNS, CDR2 SASEGT. The CDR3 covers 14 residues. The CDR3 DNA follows: TGTGCCAGCAGCGTCCAAGAACAGGGCTATGGCTACACCTTC. Its protein is CASSVQEQGYGYTF.

The chain has TRBV27 and TRBJ2-1; D is undetermined. V lost 0 bases and J lost 4, with 7 bases in between. The CDR3 covers 14 residues. Germline V gene data show CDR1 as MNHEY and CDR2 as SMNVEV (reference sequence). The CDR3, as DNA: TGTGCCAGCAGTTTATCGAAGACTTACAATGAGCAGTTCTTC. Residues: CASSLSKTYNEQFF.

The rearrangement joins TRBV30 to TRBJ1-5; D remains ambiguous. Germline V CDR1 and CDR2: GTSNPN, SVGIG (reference sequence). Trimming pared 2 bases from V and 1 base from J, leaving 3 bases between. The CDR3 runs to 12 residues. This CDR3 reads CAWSPSNQPQHF. CDR3 coding DNA: TGTGCCTGGAGTCCAAGCAATCAGCCCCAGCATTTT. The full variable domain, its missing parts supplied by reference TRBV30 and TRBJ1-5, is SQTIHQWPATLVQPVGSPLSLECTVEGTSNPNLYWYRQAAGRGLQLLFYSVGIGQISSEVPQNLSASRPQDRQFILSSKKLLLSDSGFYLCAWSPSNQPQHFGDGTRLSIL.

The chain employs TRBV5-4 and TRBJ2-7; 10 positions agree with TRBD1. Per the germline V gene, CDR1 is SGHNT and CDR2 is YYREEE (reference sequence). There are 14 residues in the CDR3. The V and J ends lost 0 bases and 3 bases, in that order; junction bases with no gene match: 0. This chain's CDR3 is CASSLGDRGYEQYF. Here the CDR3 DNA reads TGTGCCAGCAGCTTGGGGGACAGGGGCTACGAGCAGTACTTC.

The genes are TRBV29-1 and TRBJ1-2; D is unclear. With 0 bases removed from V and 2 bases from J, the gap between germline ends came to 10 bases. The CDR3 spans 14 residues. Germline loops: CDR1 SQVTM, CDR2 ANQGSEA. The CDR3 DNA follows: TGCAGCGTTGAAGATGTTGAGAGAAACTATGGCTACACCTTC. Translating it yields CSVEDVERNYGYTF. The full variable domain, in which reference TRBV29-1 and TRBJ1-2 provide the parts outside the CDR3, is SAVISQKPSRDICQRGTSLTIQCQVDSQVTMMFWYRQQPGQSLTLIATANQGSEATYESGFVIDKFPISRPNLTFSTLTVSNMSPEDSSIYLCSVEDVERNYGYTFGSGTRLTVV.

The chain employs TRBV7-9 and TRBJ1-5; D unclear. Germline V gives CDR1 SEHNR, CDR2 FQNEAQ (reference sequence). The ends were cut back, 3 bases at V and 3 bases at J, with 6 bases in the middle. The length of the CDR3 is 13 residues. CDR3 region: CASSFTDNQPQHF. DNA for the CDR3: TGTGCCAGCAGCTTCACAGACAATCAGCCCCAGCATTTT.

V usage is TRBV7-2 and J usage is TRBJ2-5, with D unclear. The CDR3 extends over 12 amino acids. CDR1 and CDR2 (germline): SGHTA, FQGNSA. Trimming shortened V by 1 base and J by 5 bases, and 5 bases separated the two germline ends. CDR3 amino acids: CASSLGRETQYF. CDR3 bases: TGTGCCAGCAGCTTAGGCAGGGAGACCCAGTACTTC. Drawing the rest from reference TRBV7-2 and TRBJ2-5, the complete variable domain is GAGVSQSPSNKVTEKGKDVELRCDPISGHTALYWYRQSLGQGLEFLIYFQGNSAPDKSGLPSDRFSAERTGGSVSTLTIQRTQQEDSAVYLCASSLGRETQYFGPGTRLLVL.

The V and J genes are TRBV4-1 and TRBJ2-1; 10 positions agree with TRBD2. V was clipped by 4 bases and J by 3 bases; unmatched bases: 6. The CDR3 runs 16 residues. Germline V gene data show CDR1 as MGHRA and CDR2 as YSYEKL. The CDR3 nucleotides read TGCGCCAGCAGCCGCGGACTAGCGGACCTCTACAATGAGCAGTTCTTC. Its translation: CASSRGLADLYNEQFF.

The chain carries TRBV6-6 and TRBJ2-5; 9 nucleotides agree with TRBD1. Germline CDR1 and CDR2: MNHNY and SVGAGI (reference sequence). There are 14 residues in the CDR3. Trimming cost V 4 bases and J 4 bases; bases outside gene matches: 4. CDR3 residues: CASSWGQGRETQYF. The CDR3 coding sequence is TGTGCCAGCAGTTGGGGACAGGGAAGAGAGACCCAGTACTTC.

The rearrangement links TRBV2 to TRBJ2-3; TRBD1 might be the D (6 bases). The germline V gene encodes CDR1 SNHLY and CDR2 FYNNEI. V was cut by 2 bases and J by 0 bases, with 9 bases left in between. This CDR3 has 15 residues. In nucleotides, the CDR3 is TGTGCCAGCAGTGAACAGGGGTTAAGCACAGATACGCAGTATTTT. Translated, it gives CASSEQGLSTDTQYF.

The chain couples TRBV6-5 to TRBJ2-7, with D possibly being TRBD1 (7 bases). CDR3 length: 14 amino acids. Germline V gives CDR1 MNHEY, CDR2 SVGAGI. V lost 5 bases, J lost 2 bases, and 13 bases lay in between. The CDR3 is CASSPGGPTYEQYF. As DNA, the CDR3 is TGTGCCAGCAGTCCAGGGGGGCCCACCTACGAGCAGTACTTC.

CDR3 coding DNA: TGTGCCAGCAGTATGGACAGTGGGGGCCAAGAGACCCAGTACTTC. As protein: CASSMDSGGQETQYF. The chain uses TRBV6-5 and TRBJ2-5; a possible D gene is TRBD1 (6 bases). V was clipped by 5 bases and J by 1 base, with 14 bases between them. This CDR3 has 15 residues. Germline CDR1 MNHEY, CDR2 SVGAGI.

The V and J genes are TRBV6-4 and TRBJ1-2; TRBD1 matches at 8 bases. V dropped 2 bases and J dropped 7; count of bases not matched to a gene: 6. Germline lookup yields CDR1 MRHNA and CDR2 SNTAGT. The CDR3 has 14 amino acids. CDR3 protein: CASSDGQGASGYTF. The CDR3 DNA follows: TGTGCCAGCAGTGACGGCCAGGGGGCGAGTGGCTACACCTTC.

This chain links TRBV29-1 with TRBJ1-1; 10 bases are a match to TRBD1. Germline CDR1 reads SQVTM; CDR2 reads ANQGSEA. The CDR3 contains 11 residues. The V and J ends lost 7 bases and 4 bases, in that order; junction bases with no gene match: 0. The CDR3 sequence: CSGDRGTEAFF. The CDR3 DNA follows: TGCAGCGGGGACAGGGGCACTGAAGCTTTCTTT.

This clone was detected once. V gene TRBV28 combines with J gene TRBJ2-5; TRBD1 matches 12 bases. CDR3 length: 14 residues. V was pared by 7 bases and J by 5 bases, with 5 bases of the junction left unmatched. Per the germline V gene, CDR1 is MDHEN and CDR2 is SYDVKM. The CDR3 DNA reads as TGTGCCAGCAAGGGACAGGGGGCATTTGAGACCCAGTACTTC. This encodes CASKGQGAFETQYF.